Given below is one TCR beta chain in context. Trimming at V came to 4 bases and at J to 6 bases, leaving 4 bases not matched to a gene. From germline, CDR1 is SGHAT and CDR2 FQNNGV. The CDR3 sequence is 15 residues long. This entry is derived from a study of shared clonotypes between healthy human individuals. Authors' analysis steps: From ImmunoSEQ came sequences covering only the junction and carrying no quality scores, so filtering differed. TCRdb keeps only in-frame clones here, not all; method: immunoSEQ multiplex PCR. Clone size and V and J calls were adopted from that table, with D and trimming inferred from the DNA. This sample has some 1.1 million clones, with approximately 80% found just once. CD4+ cells underwent separation, giving CD45RA+ naive and CD45RA-negative memory subsets.

Material for sequencing was memory CD4+ T cells from PBMCs. Subset: CD45RA-negative fraction. This clonotype was sampled from a man between 18 and 35 years old in good health. Some clones in this sample may be carry-over from other donors' samples. V is TRBV11-2 and J is TRBJ2-1; the match to TRBD1 covers 12 bases. DNA for the CDR3: TGTGCCAGCAGCTCGGGACAGGGGGCCGTCAATGAGCAGTTCTTC. Translation: CASSSGQGAVNEQFF.